This passage covers 32 T cell receptor beta chains from one sample sequenced in a study of cytomegalovirus exposure and HLA in healthy donors. Researchers ran the PCR with 60 Vbeta and 13 Jbeta primers. Clones were read by immunoSEQ multiplex PCR, and TCRdb kept only the in-frame ones, dropping some. The table records 180,000 or so clones, under 80% of them present only once. Material for sequencing was PBMCs. The receptors come from a female donor in good health and CMV-seronegative.

The chain is built from TRBV19 and TRBJ2-7; TRBD1 is a possible D gene (5 bases). Trimming pared 4 bases from V and 2 bases from J, leaving 12 bases between. CDR3 length equals 14 residues. The germline V gene has CDR1 LNHDA and CDR2 SQIVND (reference sequence). The CDR3 DNA reads as TGTGCCAGTAGTAACCAGGGTATCACCTACGAGCAGTACTTC. Protein product: CASSNQGITYEQYF.

This clone was recorded only once. The chain joins TRBV10-3 to TRBJ2-1; no reliable D call. V was clipped by 5 bases and J by 5 bases, with 13 bases between them. The CDR3 consists of 14 residues. Per germline, CDR1 ENHRY and CDR2 SYGVKD. The chain's CDR3 is CAISSRFFNNEQFF. The CDR3 nucleotides read TGTGCCATCAGTTCCAGATTTTTTAACAATGAGCAGTTCTTC.

This clone was picked up a small number of times. The rearrangement uses TRBV28 and TRBJ2-1; no definite D call. Germline-derived CDR1 and CDR2 are MDHEN and SYDVKM. This CDR3 has 14 amino acids. The V end lost 6 bases, the J end lost 6 bases, and 15 bases lay between the germline ends. The DNA of the CDR3 is TGTGCCAGCAGCCTTCACAGTACGATCAATGAGCAGTTCTTC. Protein sequence: CASSLHSTINEQFF.

The V call is TRBV30, the J call TRBJ2-5, with unresolved D. Germline loops: CDR1 GTSNPN, CDR2 SVGIG (reference sequence). This CDR3 is 11 amino acids long. Trimming left V 1 base short and J 5 bases short, with 5 bases between. CDR3 sequence: CAWSGLETQYF. The CDR3 DNA reads TGTGCCTGGAGTGGGCTGGAGACCCAGTACTTC.

The rearrangement joins TRBV6-1 to TRBJ1-5; D unclear. This CDR3 is built from 15 residues. Trimming shortened V by 5 bases and J by 3 bases, and 14 bases separated the two germline ends. Germline CDR1 is MNHNS and CDR2 is SASEGT. CDR3 in DNA: TGTGCCAGCAGTATATCGCCGGGAGCCAATCAGCCCCAGCATTTT. Its translation is CASSISPGANQPQHF.

The chain is built from TRBV7-7 and TRBJ2-2; 9 positions match TRBD2. The CDR3 is 16 amino acids. Trimming removed 1 base from V and 3 bases from J; junction bases left unmatched: 3. The V gene's germline CDR1 is SSHAT and CDR2 FNYEAQ (reference sequence). The CDR3 protein is CASSLEGGGDTGELFF. The CDR3 DNA reads TGTGCCAGCAGCTTAGAAGGCGGGGGGGACACCGGGGAGCTGTTTTTT.

V usage is TRBV7-8 and J usage is TRBJ1-5; TRBD1 matches at 11 bases. Germline CDR1 SGHVS, CDR2 FQNEAQ. The ends lost 7 bases at V and 6 bases at J; junction bases unmatched: 8. The CDR3 covers 15 residues. The CDR3 DNA follows: TGTGCCAGCACCTGGACAGGGGGCTTCGGTCAGCCCCAGCATTTT. Its translation: CASTWTGGFGQPQHF.

This clone was detected a few times. This chain uses TRBV4-1 with TRBJ2-7, with D hard to call. V was clipped by 2 bases and J by 6 bases, with 5 bases between them. This CDR3 comprises 11 residues. Per germline, CDR1 MGHRA and CDR2 YSYEKL. The CDR3 spells CASSQPGEQYF. In DNA, the CDR3 is TGCGCCAGCAGCCAACCAGGCGAGCAGTACTTC.

Here the CDR3 reads CASSLGDRGSYEQYF. In nucleotides, the CDR3 is TGTGCCAGCAGCTTAGGGGACAGGGGGTCCTACGAGCAGTACTTC. V usage is TRBV5-6 and J usage is TRBJ2-7; TRBD1 agrees at 11 bases. Germline trimming cut 2 bases from V and 1 base from J; bases unmatched to any gene: 2. The CDR3 is made up of 15 amino acids. The germline V gene has CDR1 SGHDT and CDR2 YYEEEE.

The genes are TRBV4-1 and TRBJ1-1; 9 positions agree with TRBD1. Trimming took 4 bases from V and 3 from J; bases not matched to a gene: 6. This CDR3 spans 15 amino acids. CDR1 and CDR2 (germline): MGHRA, YSYEKL. The CDR3 DNA reads TGCGCCAGCAGCCTCGAGGGGACAGGGTACACTGAAGCTTTCTTT. Translating gives CASSLEGTGYTEAFF.

This chain connects TRBV5-5 to TRBJ1-1, with a tentative D call TRBD1 (6 bases). V lost 0 bases to trimming and J lost 1 base, with 10 bases between them. CDR3 length equals 15 residues. Germline V CDR1 and CDR2: SGHKS, YYEKEE (reference sequence). The CDR3 region is CASSLGGPQNTEAFF. In DNA, the CDR3 is TGTGCCAGCAGCTTGGGGGGGCCCCAGAACACTGAAGCTTTCTTT.

The rearrangement uses TRBV2 and TRBJ1-5; TRBD1 matches 10 bases. This CDR3 region has 17 residues. With V trimmed by 6 bases and J by 4 bases, 12 bases remained unmatched. CDR1 and CDR2 from the germline V gene are SNHLY and FYNNEI. The CDR3 nucleotides read TGTGCCAGCAGCCGAGACGGGACAGGGGTACCGAATCAGCCCCAGCATTTT. Translating it yields CASSRDGTGVPNQPQHF.

The count of this clone is one. The chain combines TRBV5-1 with TRBJ1-3; D gene uncertain. Germline values: CDR1 SGHRS, CDR2 YFSETQ. CDR3 length: 14 amino acids. V was trimmed by 7 bases and J by 0 bases, leaving 11 bases between them. The CDR3 loop is CASRISYSGNTIYF. CDR3 nucleotides: TGCGCCAGCCGTATCTCCTACTCTGGAAACACCATATATTTT.

The chain recombines TRBV15 with TRBJ1-3; D is unclear. Germline V gene data show CDR1 as LNHNV and CDR2 as YYDKDF (reference sequence). The CDR3 length is 15 residues. The germline V and J ends were trimmed by 5 bases and 0 bases, with 11 bases remaining between them. The CDR3: CATSLGPSSGNTIYF. CDR3 nucleotide sequence: TGTGCCACCAGCTTGGGCCCGAGCTCTGGAAACACCATATATTTT.

The chain uses TRBV19 and TRBJ1-1, with 8 bases fitting TRBD1. J was trimmed by 4 bases and V by 3 bases; bases with no gene match: 4. The CDR3 is 14 residues long. CDR1 is LNHDA, CDR2 SQIVND, per germline (reference sequence). CDR3 residues: CASSMTGEGTEAFF. The CDR3 nucleotides are TGTGCCAGTAGTATGACAGGGGAAGGCACTGAAGCTTTCTTT.

The chain has TRBV19 and TRBJ2-7; possibly TRBD2 for D (7 bases). Germline CDR1 is LNHDA and CDR2 is SQIVND (reference sequence). The germline V and J ends were trimmed by 1 base and 4 bases, with 14 bases remaining between them. The CDR3 is 15 amino acids. This CDR3 reads CASSIVRGASYEQYF. DNA of the CDR3: TGTGCCAGTAGTATAGTTCGGGGGGCGTCTTACGAGCAGTACTTC.

The chain's CDR3 is CASSSPGGPHNEQFF. The CDR3 DNA is TGTGCCAGCAGTTCTCCGGGGGGCCCCCACAATGAGCAGTTCTTC. V gene TRBV28 combines with J gene TRBJ2-1; D possibly corresponds to TRBD2 (7 bases). The CDR3 sequence is 15 residues long. Per the germline V gene, CDR1 is MDHEN and CDR2 is SYDVKM. The ends were cut back, 4 bases at V and 5 bases at J, with 15 bases in the middle. The complete variable domain, with remaining parts taken from reference TRBV28 and TRBJ2-1, reads DVKVTQSSRYLVKRTGEKVFLECVQDMDHENMFWYRQDPGLGLRLIYFSYDVKMKEKGDIPEGYSVSREKKERFSLILESASTNQTSMYLCASSSPGGPHNEQFFGPGTRLTVL.

This chain links TRBV5-4 with TRBJ1-5; D unresolved. V gave up 4 bases and J gave up 3 bases, with 8 bases separating them. The CDR3 contains 13 residues. Germline assignment: CDR1 SGHNT and CDR2 YYREEE (reference sequence). Here the CDR3 reads CASSNSPNQPQHF. The CDR3 DNA reads TGTGCCAGCAGCAACAGTCCCAATCAGCCCCAGCATTTT. Together with reference TRBV5-4 and TRBJ1-5, the CDR3 gives the full variable domain: ETGVTQSPTHLIKTRGQQVTLRCSSQSGHNTVSWYQQALGQGPQFIFQYYREEENGRGNFPPRFSGLQFPNYSSELNVNALELDDSALYLCASSNSPNQPQHFGDGTRLSIL.

The chain is built from TRBV29-1 and TRBJ2-1; 10 nucleotides line up with TRBD2. Trimming removed 2 bases from V and 16 bases from J; junction bases left unmatched: 8. Germline V gene sequence: CDR1 SQVTM, CDR2 ANQGSEA. This CDR3 comprises 12 residues. CDR3 sequence (DNA): TGCAGCGTTGAATTCCTAGCGGGAGAGGCATTCTTC. Translation gives CSVEFLAGEAFF.

The genes are TRBV6-5 and TRBJ2-1; TRBD2 matches at 8 bases. CDR3 length equals 14 residues. Germline V gene sequence: CDR1 MNHEY, CDR2 SVGAGI. J gave up 7 bases and V 4 bases, and 6 bases lay outside the gene matches. The CDR3 protein is CASSSGGGINEQFF. DNA of the CDR3: TGTGCCAGCAGTTCGGGCGGGGGGATTAATGAGCAGTTCTTC.

About this clone: Within the sample, other DNA sequences also encode this same CDR3. The gene calls are TRBV30 and TRBJ1-1; TRBD1 is a possible D gene (6 bases). CDR1 is GTSNPN, CDR2 SVGIG, per germline (reference sequence). The CDR3 length is 13 residues. Deletions cut 0 bases from V and 2 bases from J, with 7 bases between. The CDR3 sequence is CAWSVQGNTEAFF. The CDR3 DNA sequence: TGTGCCTGGAGTGTACAGGGAAACACTGAAGCTTTCTTT.

The chain carries TRBV2 and TRBJ1-2; no clear D gene. This CDR3 has 10 amino acids. Trimming left V 4 bases short and J 14 bases short, with 11 bases between. CDR1 is SNHLY, CDR2 FYNNEI, per germline. The CDR3 spells CASSVVGVTF. CDR3 nucleotide sequence: TGTGCCAGCAGTGTGGTGGGCGTTACCTTC.

This clone was seen a single time. The chain employs TRBV14 and TRBJ1-2; D call uncertain. The CDR3 runs 14 residues. Deletions cut 2 bases from V and 4 bases from J, with 11 bases between. The germline CDR1 and CDR2 sequences are SGHDN and FVKESK. The CDR3 region has the DNA TGTGCCAGCAGCCAAACACAGCCCCCCTATGGCTACACCTTC. This translates into CASSQTQPPYGYTF.

This chain connects TRBV7-9 to TRBJ2-1; 8 positions match TRBD2. Germline V lookup: CDR1 SEHNR, CDR2 FQNEAQ (reference sequence). This CDR3 comprises 16 residues. Unmatched junction bases numbered 8, after V lost 5 bases and J lost 2 bases. DNA for the CDR3: TGTGCCAGCAGCCCCGGGGGGGCCGGGGCCTACAATGAGCAGTTCTTC. It codes for CASSPGGAGAYNEQFF.

There are a few counts of this clone. The chain joins TRBV7-3 to TRBJ2-2, with a weak D call TRBD1 (7 bases). The germline CDR1 and CDR2 sequences are SGHTA and FQGTGA. The CDR3 loop spans 16 amino acids. V lost 5 bases and J lost 1, with 14 bases in between. The CDR3 sequence is CASSRQGGGNTGELFF. The CDR3 DNA reads as TGTGCCAGCAGCCGGCAGGGGGGTGGGAACACCGGGGAGCTGTTTTTT.

This clone showed up just a few times. The V call is TRBV11-2, the J call TRBJ1-1; a weak D match, TRBD1 (6 bases). The CDR3 covers 12 residues. The germline V gene encodes CDR1 SGHAT and CDR2 FQNNGV. Trimming cost V 6 bases and J 4 bases, with 9 bases left between them. The CDR3 spells CASSQGFTEAFF. CDR3 nucleotides: TGTGCCAGCAGTCAGGGGTTCACTGAAGCTTTCTTT.

In this sample, this clone turned up once. The genes are TRBV25-1 and TRBJ1-4; 8 bases align to TRBD1. Germline CDR1 is MGHDK and CDR2 is SYGVNS. This CDR3 comprises 16 residues. Trimming cost V 3 bases and J 7 bases; bases outside gene matches: 10. As DNA, the CDR3 is TGTGCCAGCAGTGAGGGCTCCAGGGGGCATAGTGAAAAACTGTTTTTT. Translation gives CASSEGSRGHSEKLFF.

The chain recombines TRBV29-1 with TRBJ2-7; TRBD1 matches at 7 bases. V lost 1 base and J lost 0; bases outside the gene matches: 0. The V gene's germline CDR1 is SQVTM and CDR2 ANQGSEA. The CDR3 length is 13 residues. The chain's CDR3 is CSVEAGGSYEQYF. CDR3 bases: TGCAGCGTTGAAGCAGGGGGCTCCTACGAGCAGTACTTC.

The chain recombines TRBV6-5 with TRBJ1-4; 11 nucleotides align to TRBD1. There are 16 residues in the CDR3. Trimming removed 2 bases from V and 6 bases from J; junction bases left unmatched: 5. The V gene's germline CDR1 is MNHEY and CDR2 SVGAGI. The CDR3 spells CASSYLGQGEDEKLFF. In nucleotides, the CDR3 is TGTGCCAGCAGTTACCTGGGACAGGGGGAGGATGAAAAACTGTTTTTT.

In its sample, this clone was seen a few times. The chain carries TRBV30 and TRBJ1-4, with D possibly matching TRBD1 (6 bases). Deletions cut 3 bases from V and 2 bases from J, with 13 bases between. The germline V gene encodes CDR1 GTSNPN and CDR2 SVGIG (reference sequence). The CDR3 spans 15 residues. The CDR3 protein is CAWRPQGITNEKLFF. CDR3 sequence (DNA): TGTGCCTGGAGGCCACAGGGCATCACTAATGAAAAACTGTTTTTT.

This chain joins TRBV7-9 and TRBJ2-7; 9 nucleotides match TRBD2. V gave up 1 base and J gave up 3 bases; unmatched junction bases: 10. Germline V CDR1 and CDR2: SEHNR, FQNEAQ (reference sequence). This CDR3 spans 17 amino acids. CDR3 in amino acids: CASSLDGYAGGIYEQYF. The DNA for the CDR3 is TGTGCCAGCAGCTTAGATGGGTACGCGGGAGGGATCTACGAGCAGTACTTC. Full variable domain (rest looked up from reference TRBV7-9 and TRBJ2-7): DTGVSQNPRHKITKRGQNVTFRCDPISEHNRLYWYRQTLGQGPEFLTYFQNEAQLEKSRLLSDRFSAERPKGSFSTLEIQRTEQGDSAMYLCASSLDGYAGGIYEQYFGPGTRLTVT.

J is TRBJ1-3 and V is TRBV5-1; TRBD1 aligns across 9 bases. Germline loops: CDR1 SGHRS, CDR2 YFSETQ. This CDR3 region has 15 residues. The junction had 0 bases not matched to a gene; V was cut back by 0 bases and J by 2 bases. The CDR3 nucleotides are TGCGCCAGCAGCTTGGGGGACAGGGCTGGAAACACCATATATTTT. It is translated as CASSLGDRAGNTIYF.